The clone carrying this TCR beta chain was seen just once. V was shortened by 4 bases and J by 1 base, with 13 bases between the two germline ends. CDR1 is MNHEY and CDR2 is SVGAGI in the germline V gene. CDR3 length: 15 residues. This sample is part of a study of cytomegalovirus exposure and HLA in healthy donors. The PCR ran on 60 Vbeta and 13 Jbeta primers. The assay was immunoSEQ multiplex PCR, and TCRdb's table has in-frame clones only and misses some. The sample holds over 100,000 clones, over 65% seen once. The sample consisted of PBMCs. The chain joins TRBV6-5 to TRBJ2-5, with TRBD1 as a possible D gene (5 bases). The clonotype originates from a woman in her twenties or thirties in good health and CMV-seronegative. The chain's CDR3 is CASSSNRRLQETQYF. The CDR3 DNA reads as TGTGCCAGCAGTTCCAACAGGAGACTCCAAGAGACCCAGTACTTC.